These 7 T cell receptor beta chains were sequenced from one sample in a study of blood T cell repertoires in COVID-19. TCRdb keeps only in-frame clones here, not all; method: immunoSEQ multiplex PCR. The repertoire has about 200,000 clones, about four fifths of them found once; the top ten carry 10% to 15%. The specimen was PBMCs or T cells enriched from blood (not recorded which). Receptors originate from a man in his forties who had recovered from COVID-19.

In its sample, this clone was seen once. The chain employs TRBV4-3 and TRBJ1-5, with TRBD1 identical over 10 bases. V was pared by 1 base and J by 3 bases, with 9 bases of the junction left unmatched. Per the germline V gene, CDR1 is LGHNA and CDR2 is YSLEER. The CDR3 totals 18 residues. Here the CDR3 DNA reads TGCGCCAGCAGCCAAGTGTTTGGGACAGGGGACCTCAATCAGCCCCAGCATTTT. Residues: CASSQVFGTGDLNQPQHF.

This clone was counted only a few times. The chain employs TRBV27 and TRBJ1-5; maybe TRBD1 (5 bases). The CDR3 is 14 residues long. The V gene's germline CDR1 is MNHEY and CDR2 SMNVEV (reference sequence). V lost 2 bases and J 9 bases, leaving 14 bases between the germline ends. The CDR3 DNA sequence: TGTGCCAGCAGTTTACTTTCAGGGTCGGGGCCCCAGCATTTT. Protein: CASSLLSGSGPQHF.

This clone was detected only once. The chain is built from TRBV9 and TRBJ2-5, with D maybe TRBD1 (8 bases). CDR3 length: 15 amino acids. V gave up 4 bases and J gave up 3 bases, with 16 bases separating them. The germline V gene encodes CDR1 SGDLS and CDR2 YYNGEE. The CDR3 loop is CASSPWTGREETQYF. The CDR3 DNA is TGTGCCAGCAGCCCCTGGACAGGGAGGGAAGAGACCCAGTACTTC.

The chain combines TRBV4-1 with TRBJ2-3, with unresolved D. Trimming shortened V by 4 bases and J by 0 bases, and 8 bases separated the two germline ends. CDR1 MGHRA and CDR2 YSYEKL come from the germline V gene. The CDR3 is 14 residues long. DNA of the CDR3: TGCGCCAGCAGCCTTGACGGGAGCACAGATACGCAGTATTTT. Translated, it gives CASSLDGSTDTQYF.

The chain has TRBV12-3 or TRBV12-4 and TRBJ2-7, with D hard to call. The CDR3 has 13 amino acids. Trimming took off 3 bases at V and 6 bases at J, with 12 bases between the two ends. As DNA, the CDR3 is TGTGCCAGCAGTTTGACCTCCCCAGGCGAGCAGTACTTC. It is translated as CASSLTSPGEQYF.

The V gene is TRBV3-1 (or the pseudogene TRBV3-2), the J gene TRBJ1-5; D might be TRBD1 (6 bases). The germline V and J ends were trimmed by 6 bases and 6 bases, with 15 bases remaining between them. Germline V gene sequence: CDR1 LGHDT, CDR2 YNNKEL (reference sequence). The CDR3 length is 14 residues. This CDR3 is CASSPGAGAQPQHF. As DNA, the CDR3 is TGTGCCAGCAGTCCTGGGGCGGGGGCTCAGCCCCAGCATTTT.

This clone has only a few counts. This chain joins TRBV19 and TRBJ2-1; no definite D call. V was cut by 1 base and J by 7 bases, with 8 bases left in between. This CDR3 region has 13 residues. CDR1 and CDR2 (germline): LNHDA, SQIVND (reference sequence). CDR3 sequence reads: CASSIGWQNEQFF. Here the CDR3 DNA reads TGTGCCAGTAGTATAGGTTGGCAAAATGAGCAGTTCTTC.